This entry features one T cell receptor beta chain sequence. The antigen is unknown. Making TCR cDNA involved 5'RACE template switching, which added UMIs and a universal primer site. Each CDR3 protein gets one entry after TCRdb re-called the 5' RACE reads with MiXCR. The table lists 300,000 or so distinct CDR3 sequences, around 7% of them singletons. These data originate in a study of T cells after yellow fever vaccination. The study's findings and limits: Abundant clonotypes from the bulk population could contaminate FACS-sorted repertoires.

The clonotype originates from a man younger than 30 who received the YFV17D yellow fever vaccine. Material: PBMCs, obtained approximately 47 days after the first yellow fever vaccination.

CDR3 nucleotides: TGCGCCAGCAGCCAAGTCGGGAACACCGGGGAGCTGTTTTTT. It codes for CASSQVGNTGELFF. The chain uses TRBV4-1 and TRBJ2-2; D unresolved. The CDR3 is 14 residues long. Trimming removed 1 base from V and 1 base from J, with 4 bases in between. CDR1 MGHRA and CDR2 YSYEKL come from the germline V gene.